The 5 T cell receptor beta chains presented below share a single source sample, sequenced in a study of blood T cell repertoires in COVID-19. Produced via immunoSEQ multiplex PCR; TCRdb's table is partial and in-frame only. The sample lists roughly 200,000 clones; approximately 91% were seen once. The sequenced sample was peripheral blood. The origin of the receptors is a young man with active or convalescent COVID-19.

There are many counts of this clone. The chain uses TRBV6-4 and TRBJ2-3, with D possibly being TRBD1 (6 bases). The germline V gene has CDR1 MRHNA and CDR2 SNTAGT. Trimming took off 0 bases at V and 1 base at J, with 8 bases between the two ends. The CDR3 contains 15 residues. Written as DNA, the CDR3 is TGTGCCAGCAGTGACTCGCCAGGGGGCACAGATACGCAGTATTTT. Translating gives CASSDSPGGTDTQYF.

The chain has TRBV19 and TRBJ2-1; 9 positions match TRBD2. V trimming: 3 bases; J trimming: 1 base; junction bases outside the gene matches: 7. CDR1 is LNHDA, CDR2 SQIVND, per germline (reference sequence). This CDR3 spans 17 amino acids. CDR3 bases: TGTGCCAGTAGTATTTACGGCGGGAGGGAATCCTACAATGAGCAGTTCTTC. Protein product: CASSIYGGRESYNEQFF.

V and J are TRBV3-1 (or the pseudogene TRBV3-2) and TRBJ1-1; D is possibly TRBD1 (5 bases). The V end was cut by 4 bases, the J end by 1 base, with 10 bases between. Germline V gives CDR1 LGHDT, CDR2 YNNKEL (reference sequence). This CDR3 region has 14 residues. CDR3 in amino acids: CASSPGSWNTEAFF. CDR3 nucleotides: TGTGCCAGCAGCCCAGGGTCTTGGAACACTGAAGCTTTCTTT.

V is TRBV27 and J is TRBJ2-7; TRBD2 matches 8 bases. Germline V gene sequence: CDR1 MNHEY, CDR2 SMNVEV (reference sequence). The CDR3 has 16 residues. With V trimmed by 8 bases and J by 3 bases, 15 bases remained unmatched. CDR3 loop: CASASRVQAGDYEQYF. In nucleotides, the CDR3 is TGTGCCAGCGCCTCGAGGGTTCAAGCGGGAGACTACGAGCAGTACTTC.

This chain uses TRBV7-2 with TRBJ1-6; D is unclear. The CDR3 runs 14 residues. Trimming removed 2 bases from V and 10 bases from J, with 12 bases in between. The V gene's germline CDR1 is SGHTA and CDR2 FQGNSA. The CDR3 nucleotides are TGTGCCAGCAGCTTATCCGGAAGCGGCTCACCCCTCCACTTT. Its translation: CASSLSGSGSPLHF.